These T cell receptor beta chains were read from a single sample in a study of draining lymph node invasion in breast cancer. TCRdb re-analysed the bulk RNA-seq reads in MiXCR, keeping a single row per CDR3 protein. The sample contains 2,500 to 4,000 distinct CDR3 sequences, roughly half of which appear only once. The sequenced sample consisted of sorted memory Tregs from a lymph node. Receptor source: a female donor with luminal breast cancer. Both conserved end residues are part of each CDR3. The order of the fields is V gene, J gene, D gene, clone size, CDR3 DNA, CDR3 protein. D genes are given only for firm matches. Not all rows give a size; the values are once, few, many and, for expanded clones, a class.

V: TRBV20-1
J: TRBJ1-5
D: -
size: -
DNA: TGCAGTGCTAGAGGGGTAAATCAGCCCCAGCATTTT
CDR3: CSARGVNQPQHF

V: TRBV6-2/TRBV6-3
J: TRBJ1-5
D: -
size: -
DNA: TGTGCCAGCAGTTCCCTCCGGGACACCCTCAATCAGCCCCAGCATTTT
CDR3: CASSSLRDTLNQPQHF

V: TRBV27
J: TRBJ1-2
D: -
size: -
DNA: TGTGCCAGCAGTTTCGCTGGGGGACGGTATGGCTACACCTTC
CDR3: CASSFAGGRYGYTF

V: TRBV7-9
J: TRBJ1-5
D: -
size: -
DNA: TGTGCCAGCAGCCGCTCTTCTGGGGCACAGCCCCAGCATTTT
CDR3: CASSRSSGAQPQHF

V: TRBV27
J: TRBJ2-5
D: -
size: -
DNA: TGTGCCAGCAGTTTATTAGGGATCGATGAGACCCAGTACTTC
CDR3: CASSLLGIDETQYF

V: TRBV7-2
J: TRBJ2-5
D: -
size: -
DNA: TGTGCCAGCAGCTTAGGAGGGGGCCAAGAGACCCAGTACTTC
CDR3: CASSLGGGQETQYF

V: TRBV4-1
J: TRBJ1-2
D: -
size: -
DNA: TGCGCCAGCAGCCAAGCTACTAACTATGGCTACACCTTC
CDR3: CASSQATNYGYTF

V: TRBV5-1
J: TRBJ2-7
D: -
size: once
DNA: TGCGCCAGCAGGGCGTCGGGCCCCACTTACGAGCAGTACTTC
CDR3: CASRASGPTYEQYF

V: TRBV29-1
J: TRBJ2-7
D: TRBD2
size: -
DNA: TGCAGCGTTGAGGCAGGGACTACGGGCCGGTACTTC
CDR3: CSVEAGTTGRYF

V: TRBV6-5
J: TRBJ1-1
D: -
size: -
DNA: TGTGCCAGCAGGATCAGGGTGGGGACTGAAGCTTTCTTT
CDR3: CASRIRVGTEAFF

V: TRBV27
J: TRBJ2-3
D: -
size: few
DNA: TGTGCCAGCAGTTTATATGGCCGCTCCGGCACAGATACGCAGTATTTT
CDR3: CASSLYGRSGTDTQYF

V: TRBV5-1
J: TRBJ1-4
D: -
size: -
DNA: TGCGCCAGCAGCTTGGCCTTCCTTGTGGGAACAACTAATGAAAAACTGTTTTTT
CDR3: CASSLAFLVGTTNEKLFF

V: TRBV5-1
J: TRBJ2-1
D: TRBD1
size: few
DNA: TGCGCCAGCCAAGGTAGACAGGGGGTCTCAAATGAGCAGTTCTTC
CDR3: CASQGRQGVSNEQFF

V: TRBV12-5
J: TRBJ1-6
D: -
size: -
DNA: TGTGCTAGTGCCGAAAGAGGGTTACCACCCCTCCACTTT
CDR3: CASAERGLPPLHF

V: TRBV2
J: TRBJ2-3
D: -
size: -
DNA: TGTGCCAGCAGCGGGGGGCCGGGAAATACGCAGTATTTT
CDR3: CASSGGPGNTQYF

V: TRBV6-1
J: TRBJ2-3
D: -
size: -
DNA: TGTGCCAGCAGTGAGTGGACTCCGATGGGCACGCAGTATTTT
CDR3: CASSEWTPMGTQYF

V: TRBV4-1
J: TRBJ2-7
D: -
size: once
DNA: TGCGCCAGCAGCCAAGGATTAGGGTACGAGCAGTACTTC
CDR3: CASSQGLGYEQYF

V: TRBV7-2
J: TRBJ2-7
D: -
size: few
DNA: TGTGCCAGCAGCTTAGGGGGGTGGCGGGACCAAACTATTTCCTACGAGCAGTACTTC
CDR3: CASSLGGWRDQTISYEQYF

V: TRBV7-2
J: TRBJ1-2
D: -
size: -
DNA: TGTGCCAGCAGCTCCGGGAGCCGCCAAGGCTACACCTTC
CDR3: CASSSGSRQGYTF

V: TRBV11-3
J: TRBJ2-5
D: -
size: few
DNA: TGTGCCAGCAGCCGGGGACCGCAAGAGACCCAGTACTTC
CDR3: CASSRGPQETQYF

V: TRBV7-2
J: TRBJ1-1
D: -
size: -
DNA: TGTGCCAGCAGCTCACAACCTGGGGGGGGTGGTGAAGCTTTCTTT
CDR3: CASSSQPGGGGEAFF

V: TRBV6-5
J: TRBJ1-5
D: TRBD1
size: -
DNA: TGTGCCAGCAGTTACTCCCGACCGAAACAGGGGGGAAGCGAGCCCCAGCATTTT
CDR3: CASSYSRPKQGGSEPQHF

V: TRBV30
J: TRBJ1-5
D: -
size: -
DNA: TGTGCCTGGAGTCATGACAGTAATTTCAATCAGCCCCAGCATTTT
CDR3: CAWSHDSNFNQPQHF

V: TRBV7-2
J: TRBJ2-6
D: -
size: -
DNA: TGTGCCAGCCGAACAGGGACAAGCTCTGGGGCCAACGTCCTGACTTTC
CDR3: CASRTGTSSGANVLTF

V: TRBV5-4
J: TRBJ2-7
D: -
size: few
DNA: TGTGCCAGCAGCAGAAACAGGGACGAGCAGTACTTC
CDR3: CASSRNRDEQYF

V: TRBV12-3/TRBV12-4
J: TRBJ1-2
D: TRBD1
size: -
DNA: TGTGCCAGCAGCAGAACCGGGACAGGGGGCTATGGCTACACCTTC
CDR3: CASSRTGTGGYGYTF

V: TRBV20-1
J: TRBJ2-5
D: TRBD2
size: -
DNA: TGCAGTGCTCAGACTAGCGGGGGGCAAGAGACCCAGTACTTC
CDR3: CSAQTSGGQETQYF

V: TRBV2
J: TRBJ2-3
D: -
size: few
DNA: TGTGCCAGCGTTCAGGACACAGATACGCAGTATTTT
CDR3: CASVQDTDTQYF

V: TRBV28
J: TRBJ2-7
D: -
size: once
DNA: TGTGCCAGCAGTTACAGGACGATTGGGAACGAGCAGTACTTC
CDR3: CASSYRTIGNEQYF

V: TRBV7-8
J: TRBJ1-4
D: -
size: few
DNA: TGTGCCAGCAGCTTAGGAGGGGACTGGGTAAATGAAAAACTGTTTTTT
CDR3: CASSLGGDWVNEKLFF

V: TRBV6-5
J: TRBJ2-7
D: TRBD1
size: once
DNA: TGTGCCAGCAGTCCCGGGACAGGGTCTACCTACGAGCAGTACTTC
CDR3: CASSPGTGSTYEQYF

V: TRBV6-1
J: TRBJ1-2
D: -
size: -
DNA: TGTGCCAGCAGTCCCGCGGCGTGGCTGCTGACCTATGGCTACACCTTC
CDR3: CASSPAAWLLTYGYTF

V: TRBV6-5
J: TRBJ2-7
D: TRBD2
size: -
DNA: TGTGCCAGCAGTTACGCTAGCGGTTCCTACGAGCAGTACTTC
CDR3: CASSYASGSYEQYF

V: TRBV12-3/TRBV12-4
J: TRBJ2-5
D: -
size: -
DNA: TGTGCCAGCGGCAATCGACCAGGGGAGGGTACCGAGACCCAGTACTTC
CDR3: CASGNRPGEGTETQYF

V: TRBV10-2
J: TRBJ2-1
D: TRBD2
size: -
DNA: TGCGCCAGCACTGGACTAGCGGAAGAAAATGAGCAGTTCTTC
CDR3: CASTGLAEENEQFF

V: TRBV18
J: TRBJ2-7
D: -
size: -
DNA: TGTGCCAGCTCACCACCATCAAGAATCTACGAGCAGTACTTC
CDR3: CASSPPSRIYEQYF

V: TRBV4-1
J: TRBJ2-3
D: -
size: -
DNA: TGCGCCAGCAGCCAAGAACCGCCTGGGGGAGGAGGCACAGATACGCAGTATTTT
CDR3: CASSQEPPGGGGTDTQYF

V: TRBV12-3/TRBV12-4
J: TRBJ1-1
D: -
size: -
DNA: TGTGCCAGCCAGCGACGAGGGAACACTGAAGCTTTCTTT
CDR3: CASQRRGNTEAFF

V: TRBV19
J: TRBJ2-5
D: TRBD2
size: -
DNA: TGTGCCAGTAGCAGGACTAGCGGGAGGTTGGAGACCCAGTACTTC
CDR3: CASSRTSGRLETQYF

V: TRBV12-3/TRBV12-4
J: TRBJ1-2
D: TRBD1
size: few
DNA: TGTGCCAGCAGTCCCGGGACAGGGTTCTATGGCTACACCTTC
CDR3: CASSPGTGFYGYTF

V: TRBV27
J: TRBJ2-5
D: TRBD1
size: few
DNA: TGTGCCAGCAGCTCGGACAGGGGGGTAGAGACCCAGTACTTC
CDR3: CASSSDRGVETQYF

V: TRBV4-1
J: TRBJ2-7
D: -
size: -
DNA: TGCGCCAGCAGCCGCCGGGACACCAGGTACGAGCAGTACTTC
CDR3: CASSRRDTRYEQYF

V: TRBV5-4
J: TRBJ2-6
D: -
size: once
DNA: TGTGCCAGCAGCTTGGAGACTGGGGCCAACGTCCTGACTTTC
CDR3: CASSLETGANVLTF

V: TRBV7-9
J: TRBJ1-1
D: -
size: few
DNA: TGTGCCAGCAGCTCCTCTGGGTGGGTTGGGAACACTGAAGCTTTCTTT
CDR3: CASSSSGWVGNTEAFF

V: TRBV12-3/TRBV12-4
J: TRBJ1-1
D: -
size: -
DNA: TGTGCCAGCAGTCTGGACTTTTCCACTGAAGCTTTCTTT
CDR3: CASSLDFSTEAFF

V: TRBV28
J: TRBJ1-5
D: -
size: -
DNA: TGTGCCAGCAGGGGAGGGTGGGGGGCGAGCTGGAATCAGCCCCAGCATTTT
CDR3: CASRGGWGASWNQPQHF

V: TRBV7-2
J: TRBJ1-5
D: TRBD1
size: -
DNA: TGTGCCAGCAGCTTACGGGACAGCTATCAGCCCCAGCATTTT
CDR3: CASSLRDSYQPQHF

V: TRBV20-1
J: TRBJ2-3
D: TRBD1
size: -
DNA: TGCAGTGCCAGGACAGGGGGCACAGATACGCAGTATTTT
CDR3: CSARTGGTDTQYF

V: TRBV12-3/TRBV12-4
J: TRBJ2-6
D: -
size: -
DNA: TGTGCCAGCAGTTTAGGGAGGTCTGGGGCCAACGTCCTGACTTTC
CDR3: CASSLGRSGANVLTF

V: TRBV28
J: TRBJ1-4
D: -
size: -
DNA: TGTGCCAGCAGTCCTCCCCGGACAGCTGAAAAACTGTTTTTT
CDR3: CASSPPRTAEKLFF

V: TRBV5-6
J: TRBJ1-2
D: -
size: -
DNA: TGTGCCAGCAGCTTGGCGGCAGGGGTAGGCTACACCTTC
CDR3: CASSLAAGVGYTF

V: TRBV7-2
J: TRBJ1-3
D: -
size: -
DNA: TGTGCCAGCAGCTTAGACGGGCTCTCTGGAAACACCATATATTTT
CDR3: CASSLDGLSGNTIYF

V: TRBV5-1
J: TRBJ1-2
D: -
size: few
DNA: TGCGCCAGTCTCGGGAGTCGGGTTGATGGCTACACCTTC
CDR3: CASLGSRVDGYTF

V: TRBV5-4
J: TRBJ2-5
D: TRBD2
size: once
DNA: TGTGCCAGCAGCTACCTCGGGACTAGCGGGAGTGGGGAGACCCAGTACTTC
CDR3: CASSYLGTSGSGETQYF

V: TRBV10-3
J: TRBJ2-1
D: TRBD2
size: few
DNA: TGTGCCATCAGTGACGGTAGCGGGAAGCAGTTCTTC
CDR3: CAISDGSGKQFF

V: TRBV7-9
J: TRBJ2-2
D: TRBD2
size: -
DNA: TGTGCCAGCAGCCCGAGGGGACTAGCGGTTACCGGGGAGCTGTTTTTT
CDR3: CASSPRGLAVTGELFF

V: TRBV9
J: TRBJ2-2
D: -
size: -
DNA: TGTGCCAGCAGCGTAGGCTCGCTGAACACCGGGGAGCTGTTTTTT
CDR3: CASSVGSLNTGELFF